This T cell receptor (beta chain) appears in the sequencing data of a study of blood T cell dynamics during melanoma immunotherapy. Indicated time point: pre-treatment baseline. Profiled with immunoSEQ multiplex PCR; TCRdb holds only in-frame clones, not every one. The sample lists several thousand clones; around 84% were seen once. V was cut by 4 bases and J by 1 base, with 8 bases left in between. Germline V lookup: CDR1 GTSNPN, CDR2 SVGIG (reference sequence). The CDR3 spans 13 residues. This receptor was taken from a human donor with melanoma. This chain joins TRBV30 and TRBJ1-5, with a possible D match to TRBD1 (5 bases). The sample here was blood, taken from a patient treated with checkpoint blockade. The CDR3 bases are TGTGCCTGGACGGGGGGAAGCAATCAGCCCCAGCATTTT. It encodes CAWTGGSNQPQHF.